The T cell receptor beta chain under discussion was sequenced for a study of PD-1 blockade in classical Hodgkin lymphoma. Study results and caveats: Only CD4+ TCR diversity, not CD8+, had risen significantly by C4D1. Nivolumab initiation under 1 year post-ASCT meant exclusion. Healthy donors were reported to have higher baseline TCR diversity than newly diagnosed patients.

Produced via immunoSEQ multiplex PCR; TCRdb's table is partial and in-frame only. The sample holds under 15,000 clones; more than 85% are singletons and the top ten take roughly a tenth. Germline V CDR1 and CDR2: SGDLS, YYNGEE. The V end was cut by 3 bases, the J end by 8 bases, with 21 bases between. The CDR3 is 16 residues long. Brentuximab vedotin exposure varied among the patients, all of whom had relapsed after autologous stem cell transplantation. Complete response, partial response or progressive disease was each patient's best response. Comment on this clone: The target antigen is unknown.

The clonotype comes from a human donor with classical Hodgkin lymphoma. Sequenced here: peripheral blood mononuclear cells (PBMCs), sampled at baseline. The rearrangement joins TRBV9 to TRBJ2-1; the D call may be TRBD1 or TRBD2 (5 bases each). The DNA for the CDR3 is TGTGCCAGCAGCGCTAACGGACATACTAGATCGGATGAGCAGTTCTTC. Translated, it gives CASSANGHTRSDEQFF.